This T cell receptor (beta chain) was captured in a study of neoadjuvant nivolumab and ipilimumab in lung cancer. This clone was seen more than once but under ten times. V was clipped by 4 bases and J by 7 bases, with 11 bases between them. The germline V gene encodes CDR1 SNHLY and CDR2 FYNNEI. This CDR3 has 12 residues. Data came from immunoSEQ multiplex PCR; TCRdb stores just in-frame clones and leaves some out. In the table there are 25,000 to 30,000 clones, about 70% of which are singletons. Here the sequenced sample was tumor tissue, taken after neoadjuvant nivolumab, alone or with ipilimumab, at or shortly before surgery. The TCR was taken from an adult with non-small cell lung cancer. This sequence joins TRBV2 and TRBJ2-7; D remains ambiguous. CDR3 DNA: TGTGCCAGCAGTGCGGTCTCTGGGGAGCAGTACTTC. This translates into CASSAVSGEQYF.